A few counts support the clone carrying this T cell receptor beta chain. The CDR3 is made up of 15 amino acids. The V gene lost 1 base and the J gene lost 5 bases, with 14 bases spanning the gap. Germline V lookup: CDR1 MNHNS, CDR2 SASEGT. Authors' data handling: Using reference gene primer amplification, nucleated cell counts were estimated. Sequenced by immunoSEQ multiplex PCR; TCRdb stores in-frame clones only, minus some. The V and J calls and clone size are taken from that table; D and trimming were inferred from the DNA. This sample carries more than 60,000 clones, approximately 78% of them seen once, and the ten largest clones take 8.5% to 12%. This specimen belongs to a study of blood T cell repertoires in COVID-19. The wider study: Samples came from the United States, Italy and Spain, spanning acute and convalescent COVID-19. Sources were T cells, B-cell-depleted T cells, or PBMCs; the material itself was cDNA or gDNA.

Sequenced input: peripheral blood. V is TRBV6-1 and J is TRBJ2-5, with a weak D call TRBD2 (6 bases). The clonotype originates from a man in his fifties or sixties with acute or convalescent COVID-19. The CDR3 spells CASSEGHLGGETQYF. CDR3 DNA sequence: TGTGCCAGCAGTGAAGGACACCTTGGAGGGGAGACCCAGTACTTC.